The 25 T cell receptor beta chains listed next were all sequenced from one sample in a study of sequential checkpoint blockade in melanoma. Clones were read by immunoSEQ multiplex PCR, and TCRdb kept only the in-frame ones, dropping some. The repertoire includes about 3,700 clones, roughly half of them detected once, and 35% to 50% sits in the top ten. Treatment defined: randomized to nivolumab then ipilimumab (arm A) or the reverse (arm B). Sequenced material: CD8+ T cells sorted from blood (inferred from file names), taken from a patient given nivolumab and ipilimumab in sequence. All receptors derive from a human donor with melanoma.

The table lists this clone with many counts. This chain joins TRBV7-2 and TRBJ2-1, with a tentative D call TRBD2 (5 bases). Trimming stripped 2 bases from V and 0 bases from J, with 11 bases between. The CDR3 consists of 16 residues. The germline CDR1 and CDR2 sequences are SGHTA and FQGNSA. Written as DNA, the CDR3 is TGTGCCAGCAGCTTAATTGGGGAGAGCTCCTACAATGAGCAGTTCTTC. Amino acid sequence: CASSLIGESSYNEQFF.

The rearrangement links TRBV27 to TRBJ2-1; no definite D call. The germline V and J ends were trimmed by 3 bases and 7 bases, with 10 bases remaining between them. CDR1 is MNHEY, CDR2 SMNVEV, per germline (reference sequence). The CDR3 extends over 13 amino acids. The CDR3 DNA reads as TGTGCCAGCAGTTTGTCCGGTTGGAATGAGCAGTTCTTC. Amino acids: CASSLSGWNEQFF.

The chain is built from TRBV28 and TRBJ2-5, with D possibly being TRBD1 (6 bases). Germline CDR1 reads MDHEN; CDR2 reads SYDVKM. The CDR3 runs to 17 residues. Trimming left V 6 bases short and J 5 bases short, with 25 bases between. The CDR3 spells CASRGDRTGFPRETQYF. The CDR3 bases are TGTGCCAGCAGGGGAGACAGGACCGGTTTCCCCCGGGAGACCCAGTACTTC.

The chain links TRBV28 to TRBJ2-7; 12 bases map to TRBD2. CDR1 is MDHEN and CDR2 is SYDVKM in the germline V gene. This CDR3 has 15 residues. The ends lost 6 bases at V and 4 bases at J; junction bases unmatched: 7. CDR3 residues: CASRGRTSGAYEQYF. The DNA for the CDR3 is TGTGCCAGCAGGGGACGGACTAGCGGGGCGTACGAGCAGTACTTC.

V usage is TRBV27 and J usage is TRBJ2-7; weak D call: TRBD2 (6 bases). Germline-derived CDR1 and CDR2 are MNHEY and SMNVEV (reference sequence). The CDR3 runs 14 residues. Trimming left V 3 bases short and J 2 bases short, with 11 bases between. CDR3 DNA: TGTGCCAGCAGTTTTTCCGGGAGAACCTACGAGCAGTACTTC. This gives the protein CASSFSGRTYEQYF.

This chain joins TRBV6-1 and TRBJ2-2, with unresolved D. Germline assignment: CDR1 MNHNS and CDR2 SASEGT. CDR3 length: 13 amino acids. V gave up 5 bases and J gave up 7 bases, with 11 bases separating them. This CDR3 reads CASSFNSNGELFF. The CDR3 nucleotides read TGTGCCAGCAGTTTCAACTCGAACGGGGAGCTGTTTTTT.

The chain recombines TRBV28 with TRBJ2-1, with 8 nucleotides matching TRBD2. Trimming removed 4 bases from V and 7 bases from J; junction bases left unmatched: 9. There are 15 residues in the CDR3. Per germline, CDR1 MDHEN and CDR2 SYDVKM. In DNA form, the CDR3 reads TGTGCCAGCAGTTCCCTCGGGAGGGCGGGGAATGAGCAGTTCTTC. It yields the protein CASSSLGRAGNEQFF. Looking up the rest from reference TRBV28 and TRBJ2-1 gives the full variable domain: DVKVTQSSRYLVKRTGEKVFLECVQDMDHENMFWYRQDPGLGLRLIYFSYDVKMKEKGDIPEGYSVSREKKERFSLILESASTNQTSMYLCASSSLGRAGNEQFFGPGTRLTVL.

V usage is TRBV9 and J usage is TRBJ2-7, with TRBD1 as a possible D gene (5 bases). The CDR3 is 13 residues long. Germline-derived CDR1 and CDR2 are SGDLS and YYNGEE. V lost 2 bases and J lost 1, with 7 bases in between. CDR3 in amino acids: CASSVGQSYEQYF. CDR3 in DNA: TGTGCCAGCAGCGTGGGGCAGTCCTACGAGCAGTACTTC.

The gene calls are TRBV27 and TRBJ2-7; TRBD1 aligns across 8 bases. There are 16 residues in the CDR3. V was clipped by 5 bases and J by 0 bases; unmatched bases: 9. Germline lookup yields CDR1 MNHEY and CDR2 SMNVEV (reference sequence). CDR3 in amino acids: CASSLTQGAPSYEQYF. CDR3 nucleotide sequence: TGTGCCAGCAGTCTGACCCAGGGGGCCCCCTCCTACGAGCAGTACTTC.

The chain carries TRBV4-2 and TRBJ2-1; D might be TRBD2 (5 bases). The germline V gene has CDR1 LGHNA and CDR2 YNFKEQ. This CDR3 has 16 residues. Trimming left V 5 bases short and J 0 bases short, with 14 bases between. CDR3 in amino acids: CASSLIGESSYNEQFF. The DNA of the CDR3 is TGTGCCAGCAGCTTAATTGGGGAGAGCTCCTACAATGAGCAGTTCTTC.

V usage is TRBV4-3 and J usage is TRBJ2-7, with D possibly being TRBD1 (5 bases). The CDR3 contains 14 residues. V was pared by 5 bases and J by 7 bases, with 18 bases between. CDR1 is LGHNA, CDR2 YSLEER, per germline. In nucleotides, the CDR3 is TGCGCCAGCAGCTCCCTGCTAGGGGTGGGGGAGCAGTACTTC. This gives the protein CASSSLLGVGEQYF.

In its sample, this clone was seen a few times. The rearrangement uses TRBV23-1 and TRBJ2-7; 11 positions match TRBD2. TRBV23-1 is known as an ORF, though its function is uncertain. This CDR3 has 14 residues. V shed 6 bases, J shed 3 bases, and the junction held 4 bases outside the gene matches. DNA of the CDR3: TGCGCCAGCAGCCAAACTAGCGGGAGCTACGAGCAGTACTTC. It encodes CASSQTSGSYEQYF.

This chain links TRBV6-6 with TRBJ1-1, with 7 bases fitting TRBD1. Germline V CDR1 and CDR2: MNHNY, SVGAGI (reference sequence). V shed 5 bases, J shed 1 base, and the junction held 7 bases outside the gene matches. This CDR3 contains 15 residues. This chain's CDR3 is CASSRLGGTNTEAFF. As DNA, the CDR3 is TGTGCCAGCAGTCGGTTAGGGGGCACGAACACTGAAGCTTTCTTT.

The chain employs TRBV5-6 and TRBJ2-7, with a possible D match to TRBD1 (6 bases). The V end lost 2 bases, the J end lost 5 bases, and 14 bases lay between the germline ends. The CDR3 length is 14 residues. Looked up from germline, CDR1 is SGHDT and CDR2 is YYEEEE. CDR3 sequence reads: CASSFPGRGDEQYF. CDR3 nucleotides: TGTGCCAGCAGCTTCCCGGGCAGGGGAGACGAGCAGTACTTC. Complete variable domain (other parts from reference TRBV5-6 and TRBJ2-7): DAGVTQSPTHLIKTRGQQVTLRCSPKSGHDTVSWYQQALGQGPQFIFQYYEEEERQRGNFPDRFSGHQFPNYSSELNVNALLLGDSALYLCASSFPGRGDEQYFGPGTRLTVT.

This clone was observed once. This chain connects TRBV7-3 to TRBJ2-7; possible D gene TRBD1, 5 bases. Germline CDR1 and CDR2: SGHTA and FQGTGA. The CDR3 has 15 amino acids. V lost 3 bases and J lost 0, with 12 bases in between. The CDR3 DNA sequence: TGTGCCAGCAGCTTGGAAGGACACAGCTCCTACGAGCAGTACTTC. Translation gives CASSLEGHSSYEQYF.

This chain joins TRBV6-1 and TRBJ1-1; 9 positions agree with TRBD1. J gave up 0 bases and V 10 bases, and 9 bases lay outside the gene matches. Germline V gives CDR1 MNHNS, CDR2 SASEGT. This CDR3 is built from 15 residues. CDR3 in DNA: TGTGCCACCCGGGACAGGGATAGAGTGAACACTGAAGCTTTCTTT. Its protein product is CATRDRDRVNTEAFF.

The V and J genes are TRBV6-6 and TRBJ2-7, with TRBD1 identical over 10 bases. The V gene's germline CDR1 is MNHNY and CDR2 SVGAGI (reference sequence). Trimming removed 6 bases from V and 6 bases from J; junction bases left unmatched: 8. The CDR3 sequence is 14 residues long. The CDR3 loop is CASRILGTGVEQYF. The CDR3 region has the DNA TGTGCCAGCAGGATCCTGGGGACAGGGGTCGAGCAGTACTTC.

This chain uses TRBV6-6 with TRBJ2-7; TRBD2 is a possible D gene (6 bases). Per the germline V gene, CDR1 is MNHNY and CDR2 is SVGAGI (reference sequence). V was trimmed by 0 bases and J by 3 bases, leaving 9 bases between them. The CDR3 extends over 14 amino acids. The CDR3 DNA is TGTGCCAGCAGTTACTCAGGCGGGAACTACGAGCAGTACTTC. Translated, it gives CASSYSGGNYEQYF.

The chain joins TRBV9 to TRBJ2-7, with TRBD2 matching over 7 bases. V was clipped by 2 bases and J by 5 bases; unmatched bases: 4. The CDR3 runs 13 residues. In germline, CDR1 is SGDLS, CDR2 YYNGEE. The CDR3 coding sequence is TGTGCCAGCAGCGTCGGACTAGAGGACGAGCAGTACTTC. This translates into CASSVGLEDEQYF.

The chain uses TRBV5-1 and TRBJ2-7; D perhaps matches TRBD2 (7 bases). Looked up from germline, CDR1 is SGHRS and CDR2 is YFSETQ. Trimming left V 4 bases short and J 0 bases short, with 17 bases between. The CDR3 is made up of 16 amino acids. The chain's CDR3 is CASSPIGGLGSYEQYF. CDR3 sequence (DNA): TGCGCCAGCAGCCCGATCGGGGGGCTTGGCTCCTACGAGCAGTACTTC.

This clone has more than one count but fewer than ten. The rearrangement joins TRBV5-1 to TRBJ1-1, with D tentatively TRBD1 (6 bases). The CDR3 has 16 residues. V lost 4 bases and J 1 base, leaving 17 bases between the germline ends. CDR1 is SGHRS, CDR2 YFSETQ, per germline. In DNA form, the CDR3 reads TGCGCCAGCAGCCTGAGACAGGCCGGGTCGAACACTGAAGCTTTCTTT. It encodes CASSLRQAGSNTEAFF.

The chain links TRBV7-7 to TRBJ2-7, with a tentative D call TRBD1 (5 bases). Trimming took off 0 bases at V and 5 bases at J, with 11 bases between the two ends. The CDR3 spans 14 residues. CDR1 is SSHAT and CDR2 is FNYEAQ in the germline V gene (reference sequence). This CDR3 is CASSLALGDNEQYF. For the CDR3, the DNA is TGTGCCAGCAGCTTAGCTTTAGGGGATAACGAGCAGTACTTC.

The V gene is TRBV5-8, the J gene TRBJ2-1; 8 bases match TRBD1. The CDR3 has 14 residues. The germline V gene has CDR1 SGHTS and CDR2 YDEGEE. The J segment lost 6 bases and the V segment lost 6 bases, leaving 8 bases of the junction unmatched. The CDR3: CASNGQGFGNEQFF. CDR3 sequence (DNA): TGTGCCAGCAACGGACAGGGCTTCGGCAATGAGCAGTTCTTC. The whole variable domain, remainder taken from reference TRBV5-8 and TRBJ2-1, is EAGVTQSPTHLIKTRGQQATLRCSPISGHTSVYWYQQALGLGLQFLLWYDEGEERNRGNFPPRFSGRQFPNYSSELNVNALELEDSALYLCASNGQGFGNEQFFGPGTRLTVL.

This clone was detected a few times. V usage is TRBV9 and J usage is TRBJ1-1; D remains ambiguous. Germline-derived CDR1 and CDR2 are SGDLS and YYNGEE. This CDR3 has 14 residues. The V end lost 0 bases, the J end lost 6 bases, and 12 bases lay between the germline ends. The CDR3 loop reads CASSVGRPLSEAFF. The CDR3 DNA sequence: TGTGCCAGCAGCGTAGGCAGGCCCCTGTCTGAAGCTTTCTTT.

V gene TRBV4-1 combines with J gene TRBJ2-7; the D gene is possibly TRBD1 (6 bases). Deletions cut 1 base from V and 6 bases from J, with 7 bases between. The CDR3 totals 12 residues. Germline V gene lookup returns CDR1 MGHRA and CDR2 YSYEKL. In DNA form, the CDR3 reads TGCGCCAGCAGCCAAGTGGGGGCCGAGCAGTACTTC. Translated: CASSQVGAEQYF.